Described below is a single T cell receptor beta chain sequence and its context. These data are taken from a study of blood T cell repertoires in COVID-19. The wider study: Sample material is recorded as cDNA or gDNA derived from T cells, B-cell-depleted T cells, or PBMCs.

As processed by the authors: Amplification from reference gene primers served as the basis for estimated nucleated cell counts. The table came from immunoSEQ multiplex PCR; TCRdb's copy has only in-frame clones and leaves some out. That table furnishes V, J and clone size, whereas the DNA furnished D and trimming. The table shows 110,000 or so clones, with around 83% occurring only once. The sample comprised peripheral blood. This clonotype originated in a woman in her sixties or seventies with COVID-19, enrolled during active disease.

The CDR3 reads CASTNRGRDTEAFF. Here the CDR3 DNA reads TGCGCCAGCACCAACAGGGGACGGGACACTGAAGCTTTCTTT. J is TRBJ1-1 and V is TRBV4-3; 7 positions agree with TRBD1. Looked up from germline, CDR1 is LGHNA and CDR2 is YSLEER. V was clipped by 7 bases and J by 3 bases; unmatched bases: 8. The CDR3 runs 14 residues.